The clone carrying this T cell receptor (beta chain) has only a few counts. Its matching antigen is unknown. This entry belongs to a study of T cell responses to AZD1222 COVID-19 vaccine. Findings of the study overall: Nearly half of the spike-specific TCRs reportedly recognize variant regions that carry no mutations. In all cases, repertoires were sampled only after the peak T cell response.

The repertoire was sequenced with immunoSEQ multiplex PCR; TCRdb's copy has only in-frame clones and lacks some. In the table there are 80,000 to 100,000 clones, 85% to 95% of which are singletons. The CDR3 covers 13 residues. In germline, CDR1 is SGHDN, CDR2 FVKESK. Trimming took 2 bases from V and 3 from J, leaving 5 bases between them. The chain combines TRBV14 with TRBJ1-5; D unresolved. The TCR originated in an adult who received the AZD1222 COVID-19 vaccine. The material sequenced was peripheral blood, taken 28 days after the second AZD1222 dose. The CDR3, as DNA: TGTGCCAGCAGCCAATTTACCAATCAGCCCCAGCATTTT. Its translation: CASSQFTNQPQHF.